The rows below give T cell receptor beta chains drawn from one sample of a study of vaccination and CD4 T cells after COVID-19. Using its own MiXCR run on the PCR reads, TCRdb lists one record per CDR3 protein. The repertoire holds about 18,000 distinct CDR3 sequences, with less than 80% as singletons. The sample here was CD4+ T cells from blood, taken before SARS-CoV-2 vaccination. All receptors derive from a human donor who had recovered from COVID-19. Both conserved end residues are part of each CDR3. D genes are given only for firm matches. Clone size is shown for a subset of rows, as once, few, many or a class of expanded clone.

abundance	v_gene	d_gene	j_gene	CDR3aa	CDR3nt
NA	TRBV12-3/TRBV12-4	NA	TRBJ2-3	CASSLHDLQADTQYF	TGTGCCAGCAGCCTCCACGACTTACAAGCAGATACGCAGTATTTT
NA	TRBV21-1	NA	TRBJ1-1	CASRGGVFTEAFF	TGTGCCAGCAGGGGGGGGGTTTTCACTGAAGCTTTCTTT
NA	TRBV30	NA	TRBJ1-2	CACGSYGYTF	TGTGCCTGTGGGAGCTATGGCTACACCTTC
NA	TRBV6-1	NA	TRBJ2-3	CASSVPGHFTDTQYF	TGTGCCAGCAGTGTACCGGGACATTTCACAGATACGCAGTATTTT
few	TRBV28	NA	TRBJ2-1	CASSRPPGDMINEQFF	TGTGCCAGCAGCCGACCCCCGGGAGACATGATCAATGAGCAGTTCTTC
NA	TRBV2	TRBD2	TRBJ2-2	CASRGTSGRNTGELFF	TGTGCCAGCAGAGGTACTAGCGGGAGGAACACCGGGGAGCTGTTTTTT
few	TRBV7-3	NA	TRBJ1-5	CASSLRVRGGGQPQHF	TGTGCCAGCAGCTTAAGAGTGAGGGGGGGTGGTCAGCCCCAGCATTTT
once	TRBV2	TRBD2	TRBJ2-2	CASSEGTSGNTGELFF	TGTGCCAGCAGTGAAGGGACTAGCGGGAACACCGGGGAGCTGTTTTTT
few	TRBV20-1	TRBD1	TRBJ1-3	CSAPGQNAGNTIYF	TGCAGTGCCCCGGGACAGAACGCCGGAAACACCATATATTTT
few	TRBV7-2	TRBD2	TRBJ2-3	CASSPQRGWGTQYF	TGTGCCAGCAGCCCACAGCGGGGGTGGGGTACGCAGTATTTT
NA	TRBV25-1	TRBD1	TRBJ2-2	CASSAGGRGRDTGELFF	TGTGCCAGCAGCGCAGGGGGTAGGGGCCGGGACACCGGGGAGCTGTTTTTT
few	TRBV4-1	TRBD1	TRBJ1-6	CASSSTGTGLNSPLHF	TGCGCCAGCAGCTCGACCGGGACAGGGCTGAATTCACCCCTCCACTTT
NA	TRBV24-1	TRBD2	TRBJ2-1	CATRDVAGGDEQFF	TGTGCCACCAGGGACGTAGCGGGAGGGGATGAGCAGTTCTTC
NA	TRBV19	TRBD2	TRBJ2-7	CASSKGLAGHEQYF	TGTGCCAGTAGTAAAGGACTAGCGGGACACGAGCAGTACTTC
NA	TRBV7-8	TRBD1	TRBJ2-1	CASSRTGGALRNEQFF	TGTGCCAGCAGCCGTACAGGGGGCGCGTTGCGGAATGAGCAGTTCTTC
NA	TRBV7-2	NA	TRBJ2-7	CASSPGLRDREQYF	TGTGCCAGCAGCCCGGGACTGAGGGACCGCGAGCAGTACTTC
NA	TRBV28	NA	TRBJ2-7	CASSPPSWDNYEQYF	TGTGCCAGCAGTCCGCCTTCGTGGGATAACTACGAGCAGTACTTC
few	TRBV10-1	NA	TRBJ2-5	CASNRDRRGTQYF	TGCGCCAGCAATAGGGACCGTCGGGGGACCCAGTACTTC
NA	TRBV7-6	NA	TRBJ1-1	CASSSETVPVTEAFF	TGTGCCAGCAGCTCCGAAACAGTCCCCGTCACTGAAGCTTTCTTT
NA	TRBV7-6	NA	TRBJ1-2	CASNEQRTEINYGYTF	TGTGCTAGCAACGAACAACGGACAGAAATTAACTATGGCTACACCTTC
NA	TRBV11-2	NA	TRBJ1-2	CASSLDALGALGYTF	TGTGCCAGCAGCTTAGATGCCCTCGGGGCTCTTGGCTACACCTTC
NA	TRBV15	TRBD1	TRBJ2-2	CATSGTGEARELFF	TGTGCCACCTCCGGGACAGGGGAGGCAAGGGAGCTGTTTTTT
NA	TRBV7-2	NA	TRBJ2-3	CASGPGGGRADTQYF	TGTGCCAGCGGCCCGGGTGGGGGGCGGGCAGATACGCAGTATTTT
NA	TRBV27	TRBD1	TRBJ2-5	CASSWSGTGMETQYF	TGTGCCAGCAGCTGGTCCGGGACAGGGATGGAGACCCAGTACTTC
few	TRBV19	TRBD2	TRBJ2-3	CASNSPGLASSTDTQYF	TGTGCCAGTAATAGCCCGGGACTAGCGAGTAGCACAGATACGCAGTATTTT
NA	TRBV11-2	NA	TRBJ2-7	CASSLFGESYEQYF	TGTGCCAGCAGCTTGTTTGGCGAATCCTACGAGCAGTACTTC
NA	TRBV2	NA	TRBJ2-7	CASAASSYEQYF	TGTGCCAGCGCGGCGAGCTCCTACGAGCAGTACTTC
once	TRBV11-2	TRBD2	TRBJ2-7	CASSHGLAGSYEQYF	TGTGCCAGCAGCCATGGACTAGCGGGAAGCTACGAGCAGTACTTC
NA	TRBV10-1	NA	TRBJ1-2	CASSGRTAGYTF	TGCGCCAGCAGTGGCCGGACAGCTGGCTACACCTTC
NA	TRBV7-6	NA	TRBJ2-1	CASRRLETDEQFF	TGTGCCAGCAGGAGGTTAGAGACCGATGAGCAGTTCTTC
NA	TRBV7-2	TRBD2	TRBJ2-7	CASSLQTSGRSYEQYF	TGTGCCAGCAGCCTCCAGACTAGCGGGAGAAGTTACGAGCAGTACTTC
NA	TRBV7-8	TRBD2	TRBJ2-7	CASLRGGRFYEQYF	TGTGCCAGTCTCCGCGGCGGGAGATTCTACGAGCAGTACTTC
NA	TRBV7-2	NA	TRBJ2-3	CASSLDGTREGDTQYF	TGTGCCAGCAGCTTAGACGGGACTCGCGAGGGCGATACGCAGTATTTT
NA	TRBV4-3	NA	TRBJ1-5	CASSLLTVTDKNQPQHF	TGCGCCAGCAGCCTTCTGACAGTTACAGACAAGAATCAGCCCCAGCATTTT
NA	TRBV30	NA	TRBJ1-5	CAWSKGSSNQPQHF	TGTGCCTGGAGTAAAGGGTCTAGCAATCAGCCCCAGCATTTT
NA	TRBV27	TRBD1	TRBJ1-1	CASSLDRGLTKAFF	TGTGCCAGCAGTTTAGACAGGGGGCTTACTAAAGCTTTCTTT
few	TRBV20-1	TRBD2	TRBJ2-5	CSAKASGRSLETQYF	TGCAGTGCTAAGGCTAGCGGGAGGTCCCTTGAGACCCAGTACTTC
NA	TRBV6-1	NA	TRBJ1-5	CASSDGGSQPQHF	TGTGCCAGCAGTGATGGGGGATCTCAGCCCCAGCATTTT
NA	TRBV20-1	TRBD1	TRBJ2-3	CSASQGARTDTQYF	TGCAGTGCTAGCCAGGGGGCACGTACAGATACGCAGTATTTT
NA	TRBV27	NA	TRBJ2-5	CASSLSGTTTQYF	TGTGCCAGCAGTTTATCGGGGACAACGACCCAGTACTTC
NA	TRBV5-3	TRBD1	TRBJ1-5	CARSLRVAGGPYSNQPQHF	TGTGCCAGAAGCTTGAGGGTGGCAGGGGGCCCGTATAGCAATCAGCCCCAGCATTTT
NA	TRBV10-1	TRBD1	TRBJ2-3	CASSDIGGTGADTQYF	TGCGCCAGCAGTGACATAGGCGGGACAGGGGCGGATACGCAGTATTTT
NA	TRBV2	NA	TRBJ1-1	CASTDSPIEAFF	TGTGCCAGCACCGACAGTCCCATTGAAGCTTTCTTT